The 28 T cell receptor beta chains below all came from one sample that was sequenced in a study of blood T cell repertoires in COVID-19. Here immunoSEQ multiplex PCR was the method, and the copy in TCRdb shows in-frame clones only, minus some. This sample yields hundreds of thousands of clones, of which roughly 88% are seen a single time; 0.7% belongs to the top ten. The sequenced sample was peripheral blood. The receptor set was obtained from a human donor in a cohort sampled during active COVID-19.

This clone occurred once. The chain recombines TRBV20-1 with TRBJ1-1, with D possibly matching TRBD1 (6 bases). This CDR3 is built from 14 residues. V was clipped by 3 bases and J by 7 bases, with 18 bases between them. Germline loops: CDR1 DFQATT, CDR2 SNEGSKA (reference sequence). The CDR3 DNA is TGCAGTGCTAGTCGAGGGGGGAGGGGGATTGAAGCTTTCTTT. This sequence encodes CSASRGGRGIEAFF.

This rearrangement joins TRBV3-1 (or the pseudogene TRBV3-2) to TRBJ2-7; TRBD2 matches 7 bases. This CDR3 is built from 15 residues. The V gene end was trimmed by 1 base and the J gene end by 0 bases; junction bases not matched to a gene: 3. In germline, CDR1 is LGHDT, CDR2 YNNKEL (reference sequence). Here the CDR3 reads CASSQGGEGSYEQYF. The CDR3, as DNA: TGTGCCAGCAGCCAAGGCGGGGAGGGCTCCTACGAGCAGTACTTC.

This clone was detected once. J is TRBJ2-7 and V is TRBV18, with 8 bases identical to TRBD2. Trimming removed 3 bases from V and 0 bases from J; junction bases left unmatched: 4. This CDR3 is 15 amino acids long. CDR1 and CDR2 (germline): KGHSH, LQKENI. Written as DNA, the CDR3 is TGTGCCAGCTCACCGGGCGGGAGGACCTCCTACGAGCAGTACTTC. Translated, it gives CASSPGGRTSYEQYF.

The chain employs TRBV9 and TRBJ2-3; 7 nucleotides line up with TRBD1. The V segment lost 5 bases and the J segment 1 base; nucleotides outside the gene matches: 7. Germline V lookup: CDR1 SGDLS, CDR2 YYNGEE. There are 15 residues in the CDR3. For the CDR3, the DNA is TGTGCCAGCAGTCAGACAGGGCGAGGCACAGATACGCAGTATTTT. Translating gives CASSQTGRGTDTQYF.

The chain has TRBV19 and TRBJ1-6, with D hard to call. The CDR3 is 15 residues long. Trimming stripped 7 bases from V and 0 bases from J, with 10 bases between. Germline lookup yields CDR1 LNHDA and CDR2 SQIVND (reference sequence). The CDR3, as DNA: TGTGCCAGTACTTCCTGGAGCTCCTATAATTCACCCCTCCACTTT. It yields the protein CASTSWSSYNSPLHF.

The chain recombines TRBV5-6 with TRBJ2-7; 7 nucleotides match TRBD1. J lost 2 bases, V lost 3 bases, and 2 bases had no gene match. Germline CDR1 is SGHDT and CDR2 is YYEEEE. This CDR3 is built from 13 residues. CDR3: CASSWDSAYEQYF. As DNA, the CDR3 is TGTGCCAGCAGCTGGGACAGCGCCTACGAGCAGTACTTC.

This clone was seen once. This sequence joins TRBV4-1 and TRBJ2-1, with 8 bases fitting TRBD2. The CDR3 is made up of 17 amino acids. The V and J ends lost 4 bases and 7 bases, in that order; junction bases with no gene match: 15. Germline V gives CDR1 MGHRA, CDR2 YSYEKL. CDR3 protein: CASSRPSGRGDLNEQFF. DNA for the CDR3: TGCGCCAGCAGCCGCCCGAGCGGGCGGGGGGATCTTAATGAGCAGTTCTTC.

Here the CDR3 DNA reads TGTGCCAGCAGTCGCGGCGCCTACAATGAGCAGTTCTTC. This codes for CASSRGAYNEQFF. The chain combines TRBV27 with TRBJ2-1, with D unresolved. This CDR3 has 13 amino acids. Between the trimmed V and J ends, which lost 5 bases and 2 bases, there was a span of 7 bases. The germline CDR1 and CDR2 sequences are MNHEY and SMNVEV (reference sequence).

CDR3 in amino acids: CAISESRTGVSNTEAFF. The CDR3 nucleotides are TGTGCCATCAGTGAGTCGAGGACAGGGGTTTCCAACACTGAAGCTTTCTTT. This rearrangement joins TRBV10-3 to TRBJ1-1; 9 bases match TRBD1. There are 17 residues in the CDR3. Losses at the gene ends were 0 bases for V and 2 bases for J; bases not matched to a gene: 7. The germline V gene encodes CDR1 ENHRY and CDR2 SYGVKD.

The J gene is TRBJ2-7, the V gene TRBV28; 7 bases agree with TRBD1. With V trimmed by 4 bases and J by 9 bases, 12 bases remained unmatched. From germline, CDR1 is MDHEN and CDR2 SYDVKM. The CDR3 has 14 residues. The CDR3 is CASSYGTARVGQYF. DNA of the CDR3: TGTGCCAGCAGTTACGGGACAGCCCGGGTAGGGCAGTACTTC. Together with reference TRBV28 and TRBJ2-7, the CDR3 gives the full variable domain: DVKVTQSSRYLVKRTGEKVFLECVQDMDHENMFWYRQDPGLGLRLIYFSYDVKMKEKGDIPEGYSVSREKKERFSLILESASTNQTSMYLCASSYGTARVGQYFGPGTRLTVT.

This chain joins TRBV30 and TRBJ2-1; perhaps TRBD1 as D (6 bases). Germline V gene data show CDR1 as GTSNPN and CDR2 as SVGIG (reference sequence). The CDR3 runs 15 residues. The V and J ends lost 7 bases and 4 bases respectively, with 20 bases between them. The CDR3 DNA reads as TGTGCCTCTTCCGGGACACACTACATTTACAATGAGCAGTTCTTC. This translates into CASSGTHYIYNEQFF.

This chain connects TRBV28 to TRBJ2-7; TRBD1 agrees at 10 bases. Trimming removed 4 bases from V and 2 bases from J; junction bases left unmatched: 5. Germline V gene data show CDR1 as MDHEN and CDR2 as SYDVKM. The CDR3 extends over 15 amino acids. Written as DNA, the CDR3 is TGTGCCAGCAGTTCCTCGACAGGGGGCACCTACGAGCAGTACTTC. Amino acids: CASSSSTGGTYEQYF.

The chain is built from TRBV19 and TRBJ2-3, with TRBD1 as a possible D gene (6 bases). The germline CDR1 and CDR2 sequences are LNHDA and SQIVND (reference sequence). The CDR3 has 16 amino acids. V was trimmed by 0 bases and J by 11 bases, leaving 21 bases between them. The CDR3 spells CASSIDPGAGWWGQYF. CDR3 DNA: TGTGCCAGTAGTATAGACCCAGGGGCCGGCTGGTGGGGGCAGTATTTT.

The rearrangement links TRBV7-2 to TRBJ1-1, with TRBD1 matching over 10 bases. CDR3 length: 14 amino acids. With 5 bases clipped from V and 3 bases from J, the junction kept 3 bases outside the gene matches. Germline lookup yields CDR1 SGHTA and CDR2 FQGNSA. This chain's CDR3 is CASSLDRGHTEAFF. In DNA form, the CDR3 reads TGTGCCAGCAGCCTCGACAGGGGGCACACTGAAGCTTTCTTT.

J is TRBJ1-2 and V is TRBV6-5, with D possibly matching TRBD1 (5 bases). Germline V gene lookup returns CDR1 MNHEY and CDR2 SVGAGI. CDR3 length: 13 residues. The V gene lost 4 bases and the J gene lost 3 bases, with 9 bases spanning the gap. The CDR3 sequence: CASSSDRYYGYTF. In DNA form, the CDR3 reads TGTGCCAGCAGTTCCGACAGATACTATGGCTACACCTTC.

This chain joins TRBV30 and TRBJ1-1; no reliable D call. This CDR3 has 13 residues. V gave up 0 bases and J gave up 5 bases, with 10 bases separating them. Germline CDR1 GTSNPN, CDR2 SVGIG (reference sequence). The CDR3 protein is CAWSVSPLTEAFF. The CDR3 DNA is TGTGCCTGGAGTGTTTCCCCCCTGACTGAAGCTTTCTTT.

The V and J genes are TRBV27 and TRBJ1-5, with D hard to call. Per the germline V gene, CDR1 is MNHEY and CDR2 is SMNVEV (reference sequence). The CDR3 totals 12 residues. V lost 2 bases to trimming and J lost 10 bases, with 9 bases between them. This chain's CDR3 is CASSLRRAPQHF. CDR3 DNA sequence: TGTGCCAGCAGTTTACGGAGGGCTCCCCAGCATTTT.

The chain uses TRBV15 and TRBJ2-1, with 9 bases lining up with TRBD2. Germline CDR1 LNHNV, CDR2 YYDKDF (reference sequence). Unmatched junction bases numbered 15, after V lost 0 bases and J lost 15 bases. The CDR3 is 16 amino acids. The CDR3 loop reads CATSRDTTSGTPLRFF. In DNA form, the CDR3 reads TGTGCCACCAGCAGAGACACGACTAGCGGTACCCCGCTTAGGTTCTTC.

This CDR3 reads CASSLDRTDREQYF. The DNA of the CDR3 is TGCGCCAGCAGCCTGGACAGGACAGATCGCGAGCAGTACTTC. The chain recombines TRBV5-1 with TRBJ2-7, with TRBD1 matching over 7 bases. Germline-derived CDR1 and CDR2 are SGHRS and YFSETQ. This CDR3 contains 14 residues. The ends lost 4 bases at V and 6 bases at J; junction bases unmatched: 10.

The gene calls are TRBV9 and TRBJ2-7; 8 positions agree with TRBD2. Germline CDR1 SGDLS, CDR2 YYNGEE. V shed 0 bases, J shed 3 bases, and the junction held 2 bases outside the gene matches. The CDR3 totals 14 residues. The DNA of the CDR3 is TGTGCCAGCAGCGTAGGACTAGCGAGCTACGAGCAGTACTTC. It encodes CASSVGLASYEQYF.

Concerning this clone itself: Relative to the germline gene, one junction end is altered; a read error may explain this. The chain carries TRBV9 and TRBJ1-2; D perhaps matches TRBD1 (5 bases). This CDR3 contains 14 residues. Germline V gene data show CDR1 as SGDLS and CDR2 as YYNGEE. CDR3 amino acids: CASSVVGGNFGYTF. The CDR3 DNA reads TGTGCCAGCAGCGTAGTGGGGGGGAACTTTGGCTACACCTTC.

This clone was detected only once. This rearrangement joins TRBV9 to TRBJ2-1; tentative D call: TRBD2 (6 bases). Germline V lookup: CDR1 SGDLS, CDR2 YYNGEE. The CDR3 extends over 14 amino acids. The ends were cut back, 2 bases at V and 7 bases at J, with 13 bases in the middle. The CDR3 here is CASSVRLVGNEQFF. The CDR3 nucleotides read TGTGCCAGCAGCGTCAGACTAGTGGGAAATGAGCAGTTCTTC.

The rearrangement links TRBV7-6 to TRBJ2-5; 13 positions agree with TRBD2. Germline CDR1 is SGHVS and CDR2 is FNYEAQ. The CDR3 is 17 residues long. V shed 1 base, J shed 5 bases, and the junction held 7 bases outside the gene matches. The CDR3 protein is CASSLGTSGGMGETQYF. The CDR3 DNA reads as TGTGCCAGCAGCTTAGGGACTAGCGGGGGCATGGGGGAGACCCAGTACTTC.

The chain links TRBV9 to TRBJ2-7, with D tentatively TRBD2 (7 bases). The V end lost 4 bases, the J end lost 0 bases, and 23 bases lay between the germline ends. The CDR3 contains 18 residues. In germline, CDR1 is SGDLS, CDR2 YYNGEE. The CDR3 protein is CASSPSSRLAGASYEQYF. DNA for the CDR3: TGTGCCAGCAGCCCATCCTCTAGATTGGCGGGGGCCTCCTACGAGCAGTACTTC.

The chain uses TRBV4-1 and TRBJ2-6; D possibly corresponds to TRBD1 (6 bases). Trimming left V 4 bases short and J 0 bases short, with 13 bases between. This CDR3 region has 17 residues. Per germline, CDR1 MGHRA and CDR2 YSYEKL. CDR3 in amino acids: CASSRSEGGSGANVLTF. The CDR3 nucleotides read TGCGCCAGCAGCCGATCCGAAGGGGGCTCTGGGGCCAACGTCCTGACTTTC.

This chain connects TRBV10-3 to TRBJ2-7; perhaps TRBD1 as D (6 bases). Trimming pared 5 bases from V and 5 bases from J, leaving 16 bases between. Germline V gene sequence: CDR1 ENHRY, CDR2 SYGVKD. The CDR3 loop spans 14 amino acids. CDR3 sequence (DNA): TGTGCCATCAGTTTGAACAGGGAGTCCCACGAGCAGTACTTC. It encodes CAISLNRESHEQYF.

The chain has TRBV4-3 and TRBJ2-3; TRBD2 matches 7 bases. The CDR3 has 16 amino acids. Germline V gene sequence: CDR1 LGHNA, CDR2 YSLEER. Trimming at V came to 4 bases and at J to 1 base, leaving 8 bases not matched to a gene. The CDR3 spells CASSLPSGVGTDTQYF. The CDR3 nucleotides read TGCGCCAGCAGCCTCCCTAGCGGAGTGGGCACAGATACGCAGTATTTT.

CDR3 in DNA: TGTGCCAGCAGTATTCTTGGGGGAGGGCCCCTCCCCAGTGAGCAGTTCTTC. Protein: CASSILGGGPLPSEQFF. The gene calls are TRBV6-2 or TRBV6-3 and TRBJ2-1; 7 nucleotides agree with TRBD2. With 5 bases clipped from V and 9 bases from J, the junction kept 19 bases outside the gene matches. This CDR3 has 17 amino acids. Germline CDR1 reads MNHEY; CDR2 reads SVGEGT.